This T cell receptor (beta chain) was retrieved from a study of STAT5B mutations in CD4+ large granular lymphocyte leukemia (dated by TCRdb to between 2021 and 2024). In terms of the full investigation: When cryopreserved patient cells were available, CD8+ cells were first depleted, and selection with anti-CD4 microbeads was then performed. The study compared the TCRbeta repertoires of patients with CD4+ T-cell large granular lymphocyte leukemia against those of healthy blood donors. Flow cytometry on FACSCanto II or FACSVerse showed that the purified fractions were more than 95% pure among lymphocytes.

Remarks on this clone: The specificity of this receptor is unknown. No quality values exist for individual bases; no much larger clone is one base distant.

The immunoSEQ assay at survey resolution was used to sequence TCRbeta rearrangements from genomic DNA. The authors' pipeline ran thus. Clonotypes above 5% of the repertoire were treated as putative leukemic clones, yielding some 59 across some 27 patients. A lowest detectable productive clonotype frequency of 2.59 x 10-5 was observed in the TCR sequencing data. Only productive TCRbeta rearrangements, defined as complete and in-frame sequences, were included in the analyses. Simpson clonality, calculated in the immunoSEQ Analyzer version 3.0, was used as the measure of sample clonality. Clones were grouped by frequency into very rare, small, medium, large (1-20%) or hyperexpanded (>20%) categories. Generation probabilities were estimated with OLGA 1.2.3, V-gene circos plots were generated with VDJtools, specificities were searched for in VDJdb, and CDR3 motifs were identified with GLIPH. TCRdb holds this immuneACCESS table with in-frame rearrangements only. Some clones are missing; in checked studies, unresolved V genes explain under half, and the rest has no known cause. That table gives V, J and clone size, and the DNA gave D and trimming. For this sample the table gives around 5,000 clones, of which 88% were detected only once. Roughly 77% of the sample is in the top ten clones.

V sheds 5 bases and J sheds 6 bases, leaving 9 bases between their ends. The CDR3 covers 12 residues, taking in both the cysteine and the phenylalanine. Just CDR3 DNA is preserved here, 36 bases in frame from base 1. Based on the germline V gene, the CDR1 and CDR2 sequences are MNHNS and SASEGT. CD4+ T-LGLL patients were recruited from hematology units in Padova (Italy), Helsinki (Finland) and Shinshu (Japan). Depending on what sample material was available, patient samples were either unselected PBMC or bead-purified CD4+, CD4+CD8+, CD57+ or CD56+ fractions. Deep amplicon sequencing of the same DNA produced somatic STAT5B mutation profiles, and these profiles were combined with the patient TCRbeta data. All TCR-sequenced material derived from peripheral blood: patient blood samples and healthy donor buffy coats. Peripheral blood mononuclear cells were isolated by Ficoll-Hypaque gradient centrifugation. Genomic DNA was extracted using the Gentra Puregene Cell and Tissue kit, and a Qubit 2.0 fluorometer was used to quantify it.

Paper-wide results and their limitations: Greater clonality appeared to be present in CD4-sorted patient repertoires than in healthy CD4+ repertoires, and the difference was retained after the putative leukemic clones were removed. Patient cell sources varied, and just 6 CD4-sorted patient samples were included in the clonality comparison against healthy controls. Enrichment of TRBV06-family usage was observed among the top patient clones (8/27) relative to healthy controls (2/35). Data were not HLA-matched; higher clonality in CD4+ versus CD8+ T-LGLL could reflect the relatively small sample size. Main leukemic clonotypes were private to each patient, although roughly 25% of the main leukemic clonotypes were found at low frequency in the non-leukemic repertoires of other patients.

The TCR comes from a man in his forties or fifties with CD4+ T-cell large granular lymphocyte leukemia. The sequence is built from TRBV6-1 and TRBJ2-3, with the D gene not clear enough to name. Specimen: PBMCs. The DNA is TGTGCCAGCAGTATTCGCTCCGATACGCAGTATTTT. Its coded protein is CASSIRSDTQYF.